The clone carrying this T cell receptor (beta chain) was observed a handful of times. Its antigen is unknown. This CDR3 is built from 16 residues. Trimming left V 2 bases short and J 7 bases short, with 15 bases between. Germline assignment: CDR1 MNHNS and CDR2 SASEGT. The source of the sample is a study of early T cells in non-severe SARS-CoV-2 infection. Study background: Unsorted whole-blood RNA was sequenced in bulk, leaving chains unpaired.

Study findings and constraints: Database matching using VDJdb favored anti-spike CD8 responses, with private and CD4 specificities left missing.

Individual cDNA molecules were tagged with unique molecular identifiers, the study reported. Each CDR3 protein gets one entry after TCRdb re-called the 5' RACE reads with MiXCR. The sample lists about 59,000 distinct CDR3 sequences; about 13% were seen once. The chain couples TRBV6-1 to TRBJ1-6; D unclear. The sequencing used whole blood, collected at baseline. This clonotype originated in an adult who was a healthcare worker with PCR-confirmed SARS-CoV-2 infection or an uninfected control (not recorded which). The CDR3, as DNA: TGTGCCAGCAGTGAACTCCTTTCAGATCTAAATTCACCCCTCCACTTT. Its translation: CASSELLSDLNSPLHF.